Shown below are 20 T cell receptor beta chains from a single sample sequenced in a study of response to subunit inactivated influenza vaccine (dated by TCRdb to about 2018). The library was made by RT-PCR. Sequencing was carried out with an Illumina HiSeq 2500. TCRdb's own reprocessing of the public reads used fastp at Q25 and MiXCR and kept productive beta chains. Rows are unified per CDR3 protein, each entry keeping the most common DNA and genes. This sample is represented by about 800,000 distinct CDR3 sequences; about 20% of them were singletons. The ten biggest clones cover more than 8.5% of the sample. The sequenced sample was PBMCs from blood, obtained 4 to 6 days after vaccination. Receptor source: a man in his fifties or sixties who received an inactivated influenza vaccine. Donor details come from another sample of the same person, matched by shared clones.

This clonotype was observed many times. The junction differs from germline at one of its ends, possibly a read error. The CDR3 sequence: CAWSGGSYVQYF. The CDR3 nucleotides read TGTGCCTGGAGTGGTGGGAGCTACGTGCAGTACTTC. The chain couples TRBV30 to TRBJ2-7; D perhaps matches TRBD2 (5 bases). The CDR3 is 12 residues long. Germline V gene data show CDR1 as GTSNPN and CDR2 as SVGIG (reference sequence).

A few counts support this clonotype. The chain has TRBV7-2 and TRBJ2-3; perhaps TRBD2 as D (6 bases). Per the germline V gene, CDR1 is SGHTA and CDR2 is FQGNSA. The CDR3 length is 15 residues. The V end lost 8 bases, the J end lost 2 bases, and 17 bases lay between the germline ends. Written as DNA, the CDR3 is TGTGCCAGCTGCCTTAACGCGGGAACCACAGATACGCAGTATTTT. The encoded protein is CASCLNAGTTDTQYF.

This clonotype appeared a few times. The chain joins TRBV27 to TRBJ2-3; D might be TRBD1 or TRBD2, each matching 5 bases. Germline CDR1 is MNHEY and CDR2 is SMNVEV (reference sequence). This CDR3 contains 14 residues. V was pared by 2 bases and J by 1 base, with 7 bases between. The CDR3 sequence is CASSLKGRTDTQYF. The CDR3 nucleotides read TGTGCCAGCAGTTTAAAGGGACGCACAGATACGCAGTATTTT.

The rearrangement joins TRBV20-1 to TRBJ2-2; D tentatively fits TRBD1 or TRBD2 (5 bases each). V was shortened by 3 bases and J by 6 bases, with 17 bases between the two germline ends. Germline CDR1 DFQATT, CDR2 SNEGSKA (reference sequence). This CDR3 comprises 15 residues. The CDR3 DNA is TGCAGTGCTAGCAGAGGGGTGGGGAGCGCCGGGGAGCTGTTTTTT. This sequence encodes CSASRGVGSAGELFF.

The table lists this clonotype with a few counts. V and J are TRBV9 and TRBJ2-1; 7 positions agree with TRBD2. The CDR3 is made up of 15 amino acids. Per the germline V gene, CDR1 is SGDLS and CDR2 is YYNGEE. The ends lost 0 bases at V and 3 bases at J; junction bases unmatched: 3. CDR3 nucleotides: TGTGCCAGCAGCGTAGGCGGGAGCAACTACAATGAGCAGTTCTTC. This gives the protein CASSVGGSNYNEQFF.

The chain is built from TRBV5-1 and TRBJ2-7; weak D call: TRBD2 (7 bases). Per germline, CDR1 SGHRS and CDR2 YFSETQ. The CDR3 loop spans 14 amino acids. Trimming removed 0 bases at V and 6 bases at J, with 13 bases between. CDR3 residues: CASSLEGGPLEQYF. The CDR3 DNA sequence: TGCGCCAGCAGCTTGGAGGGGGGGCCCCTCGAGCAGTACTTC.

This clonotype showed up many times. The chain links TRBV20-1 to TRBJ1-4; no clear D. The V gene lost 1 base and the J gene lost 11 bases, with 17 bases spanning the gap. Per germline, CDR1 DFQATT and CDR2 SNEGSKA (reference sequence). The CDR3 totals 14 residues. The CDR3 protein is CSARVERFSGKLFF. In DNA, the CDR3 is TGCAGTGCTAGAGTAGAGAGGTTTAGTGGGAAACTGTTTTTT.

This clonotype was picked up a small number of times. V is TRBV2 and J is TRBJ2-3; D is possibly TRBD2 (6 bases). The V and J ends lost 8 bases and 0 bases respectively, with 12 bases between them. Per the germline V gene, CDR1 is SNHLY and CDR2 is FYNNEI. This CDR3 is 14 amino acids long. The CDR3 region is CASLLASSTDTQYF. The CDR3 DNA reads TGTGCCAGCTTGCTAGCGAGTAGCACAGATACGCAGTATTTT.

Many counts were recorded for this clonotype. The chain recombines TRBV9 with TRBJ2-7; no clear D. Germline V lookup: CDR1 SGDLS, CDR2 YYNGEE. This CDR3 region has 15 residues. Trimming stripped 0 bases from V and 2 bases from J, with 12 bases between. The CDR3 loop is CASSVGQSVTYEQYF. The CDR3 coding sequence is TGTGCCAGCAGCGTAGGTCAGTCTGTAACCTACGAGCAGTACTTC. Full variable domain (rest looked up from reference TRBV9 and TRBJ2-7): DSGVTQTPKHLITATGQRVTLRCSPRSGDLSVYWYQQSLDQGLQFLIQYYNGEERAKGNILERFSAQQFPDLHSELNLSSLELGDSALYFCASSVGQSVTYEQYFGPGTRLTVT.

Many counts were recorded for this clonotype. CDR3 sequence (DNA): TGTGCCAGCAGCCAAACTTACTCTTTCGGGACAGGGACCTACAATGAGCAGTTCTTC. This encodes CASSQTYSFGTGTYNEQFF. This rearrangement joins TRBV11-2 to TRBJ2-1; TRBD1 aligns across 9 bases. Per the germline V gene, CDR1 is SGHAT and CDR2 is FQNNGV. The V segment lost 5 bases and the J segment 2 bases; nucleotides outside the gene matches: 16. This CDR3 is built from 19 residues.

The gene calls are TRBV20-1 and TRBJ1-5; D call uncertain. CDR3 length: 17 residues. V shed 0 bases and J shed 0 bases, with 15 bases lying between them. Germline values: CDR1 DFQATT, CDR2 SNEGSKA (reference sequence). CDR3 residues: CSARDRLEAYSNQPQHF. CDR3 DNA sequence: TGCAGTGCTAGAGATCGTTTGGAAGCATATAGCAATCAGCCCCAGCATTTT.

The chain has TRBV11-2 and TRBJ2-3; TRBD2 matches at 15 bases. Germline trimming cut 5 bases from V and 3 bases from J; bases unmatched to any gene: 6. The germline CDR1 and CDR2 sequences are SGHAT and FQNNGV. This CDR3 contains 17 residues. In DNA form, the CDR3 reads TGTGCCAGCAGCCGGAGGACTAGCGGGAGGGTAACAGATACGCAGTATTTT. This gives the protein CASSRRTSGRVTDTQYF.

The chain couples TRBV9 to TRBJ2-1; 7 bases agree with TRBD2. With 0 bases clipped from V and 10 bases from J, the junction kept 4 bases outside the gene matches. This CDR3 is built from 13 residues. Germline V gene lookup returns CDR1 SGDLS and CDR2 YYNGEE. The CDR3 DNA reads as TGTGCCAGCAGCGTAGGGAACGGGAGGGAGCAGTTCTTC. Its translation: CASSVGNGREQFF.

This clonotype was observed a handful of times. The chain combines TRBV12-3 or TRBV12-4 with TRBJ2-5; no reliable D call. Trimming shortened V by 5 bases and J by 1 base, and 11 bases separated the two germline ends. The CDR3 contains 14 residues. CDR3 amino acids: CASSQSGSQETQYF. CDR3 nucleotides: TGTGCCAGCAGTCAGAGTGGCAGCCAAGAGACCCAGTACTTC.

This clonotype appeared a few times. The chain couples TRBV18 to TRBJ2-1; 15 nucleotides line up with TRBD2. The CDR3 length is 16 residues. J lost 7 bases, V lost 2 bases, and 3 bases had no gene match. From germline, CDR1 is KGHSH and CDR2 LQKENI. The CDR3 loop is CASSPKGLAGGNEQFF. The CDR3 bases are TGTGCCAGCTCACCAAAAGGACTAGCGGGGGGGAATGAGCAGTTCTTC. Complete variable domain (other parts from reference TRBV18 and TRBJ2-1): NAGVMQNPRHLVRRRGQEARLRCSPMKGHSHVYWYRQLPEEGLKFMVYLQKENIIDESGMPKERFSAEFPKEGPSILRIQQVVRGDSAAYFCASSPKGLAGGNEQFFGPGTRLTVL.

V usage is TRBV5-6 and J usage is TRBJ1-6; D is undetermined. Trimming removed 1 base at V and 7 bases at J, with 9 bases between. The CDR3 is made up of 14 amino acids. The germline gives CDR1 SGHDT, CDR2 YYEEEE. The CDR3 coding sequence is TGTGCCAGCAGCTTGCCTGGGGTAAATTCACCCCTCCACTTT. Protein sequence: CASSLPGVNSPLHF.

The rearrangement links TRBV6-1 to TRBJ2-1; perhaps TRBD2 as D (6 bases). V was cut by 1 base and J by 8 bases, with 12 bases left in between. Germline V gene lookup returns CDR1 MNHNS and CDR2 SASEGT. CDR3 length: 14 residues. This CDR3 is CASSEVGGSYEQFF. CDR3 in DNA: TGTGCCAGCAGTGAAGTCGGAGGGAGTTATGAGCAGTTCTTC.

This chain connects TRBV5-1 to TRBJ2-1; D remains unclear. CDR1 and CDR2 (germline): SGHRS, YFSETQ. This CDR3 is built from 16 residues. V was clipped by 4 bases and J by 0 bases, with 14 bases between them. CDR3 DNA sequence: TGCGCCAGCAGCACAATGACCCTTAGCTCCTACAATGAGCAGTTCTTC. This sequence encodes CASSTMTLSSYNEQFF.

There are many counts of this clonotype. Mismatch with germline at one junction end may stem from a read error. This chain links TRBV4-1 with TRBJ2-7; possibly TRBD2 for D (5 bases). The CDR3 has 14 amino acids. Germline V gives CDR1 MGHRA, CDR2 YSYEKL. The CDR3 is CASSQGRGSYEQYF. The CDR3, as DNA: TGTGCCAGCAGCCAAGGACGGGGATCCTACGAGCAGTACTTC.

The genes are TRBV7-2 and TRBJ2-3, with D unresolved. V was shortened by 5 bases and J by 6 bases, with 9 bases between the two germline ends. Germline loops: CDR1 SGHTA, CDR2 FQGNSA. The CDR3 contains 12 residues. The CDR3 coding sequence is TGTGCCAGCAGCACCCGGCGGGATACGCAGTATTTT. Translating it yields CASSTRRDTQYF.